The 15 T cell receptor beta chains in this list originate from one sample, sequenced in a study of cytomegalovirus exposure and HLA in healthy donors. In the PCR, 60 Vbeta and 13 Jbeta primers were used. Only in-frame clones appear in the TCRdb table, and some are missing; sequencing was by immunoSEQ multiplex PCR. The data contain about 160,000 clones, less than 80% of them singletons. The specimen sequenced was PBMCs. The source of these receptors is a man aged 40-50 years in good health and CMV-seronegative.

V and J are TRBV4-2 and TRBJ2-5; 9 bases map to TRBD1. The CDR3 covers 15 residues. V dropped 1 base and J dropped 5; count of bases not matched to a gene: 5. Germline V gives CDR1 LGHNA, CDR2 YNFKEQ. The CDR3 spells CASSQGTGQGETQYF. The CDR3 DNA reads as TGTGCCAGCAGCCAAGGGACGGGACAGGGCGAGACCCAGTACTTC.

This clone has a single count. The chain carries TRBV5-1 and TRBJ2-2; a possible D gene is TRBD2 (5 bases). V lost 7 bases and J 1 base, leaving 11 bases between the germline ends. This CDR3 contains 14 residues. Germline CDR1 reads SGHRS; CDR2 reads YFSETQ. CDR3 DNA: TGCGCCAGCGTAGACGGGAAGAACACCGGGGAGCTGTTTTTT. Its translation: CASVDGKNTGELFF.

The CDR3 nucleotides are TGTGCCAGCAGTATACAGGGGGGGGACGAGCAGTACTTC. Residues: CASSIQGGDEQYF. The chain has TRBV27 and TRBJ2-7; possible D gene TRBD1, 8 bases. Between the trimmed V and J ends, which lost 5 bases and 5 bases, there was a span of 13 bases. This CDR3 is built from 13 residues. Looked up from germline, CDR1 is MNHEY and CDR2 is SMNVEV (reference sequence).

CDR3 sequence (DNA): TGTGCCAGCAGCCCCGGGAGGGCCAACAATGAGCAGTTCTTC. It specifies CASSPGRANNEQFF. The gene calls are TRBV11-2 and TRBJ2-1, with TRBD2 identical over 8 bases. J lost 5 bases, V lost 5 bases, and 5 bases had no gene match. This CDR3 has 14 residues. Per germline, CDR1 SGHAT and CDR2 FQNNGV.

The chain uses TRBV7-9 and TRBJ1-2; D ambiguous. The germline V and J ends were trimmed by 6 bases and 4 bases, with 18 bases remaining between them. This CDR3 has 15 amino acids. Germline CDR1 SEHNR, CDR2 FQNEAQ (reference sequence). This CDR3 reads CASRAGGLVGYGYTF. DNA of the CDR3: TGTGCCAGCAGAGCTGGAGGGCTGGTGGGCTATGGCTACACCTTC.

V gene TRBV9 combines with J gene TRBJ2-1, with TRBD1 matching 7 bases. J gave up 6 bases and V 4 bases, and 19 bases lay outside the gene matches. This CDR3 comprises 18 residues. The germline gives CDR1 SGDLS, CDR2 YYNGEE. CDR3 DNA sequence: TGTGCCAGCAGCAGGACAGCGACGGACAGGTCCTGGGGCAATGAGCAGTTCTTC. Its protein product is CASSRTATDRSWGNEQFF.

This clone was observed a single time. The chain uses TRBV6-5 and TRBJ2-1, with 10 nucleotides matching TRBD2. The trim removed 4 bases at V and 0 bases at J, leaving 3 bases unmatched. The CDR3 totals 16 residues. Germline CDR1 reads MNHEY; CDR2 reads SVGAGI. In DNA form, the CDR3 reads TGTGCCAGCAGTTCCCCTAGCGGGAGCTCCTACAATGAGCAGTTCTTC. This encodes CASSSPSGSSYNEQFF.

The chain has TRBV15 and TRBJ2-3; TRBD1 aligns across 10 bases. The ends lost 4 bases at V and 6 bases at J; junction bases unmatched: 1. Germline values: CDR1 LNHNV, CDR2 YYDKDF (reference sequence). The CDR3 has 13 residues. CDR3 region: CATSTDRGDTQYF. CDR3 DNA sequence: TGTGCCACCAGCACGGACAGGGGGGATACGCAGTATTTT.

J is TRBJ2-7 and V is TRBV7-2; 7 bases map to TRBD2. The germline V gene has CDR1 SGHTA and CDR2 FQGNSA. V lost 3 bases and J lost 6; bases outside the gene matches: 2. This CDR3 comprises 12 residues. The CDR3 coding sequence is TGTGCCAGCAGCTTGGGAGGGAGCGAGCAGTACTTC. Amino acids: CASSLGGSEQYF. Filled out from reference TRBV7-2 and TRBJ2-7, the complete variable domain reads GAGVSQSPSNKVTEKGKDVELRCDPISGHTALYWYRQSLGQGLEFLIYFQGNSAPDKSGLPSDRFSAERTGGSVSTLTIQRTQQEDSAVYLCASSLGGSEQYFGPGTRLTVT.

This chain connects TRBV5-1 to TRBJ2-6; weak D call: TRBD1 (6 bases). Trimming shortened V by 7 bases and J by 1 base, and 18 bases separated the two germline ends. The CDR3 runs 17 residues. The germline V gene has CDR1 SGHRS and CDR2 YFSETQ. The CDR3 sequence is CASYPTGEGSGANVLTF. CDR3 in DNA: TGCGCCAGCTACCCGACAGGAGAGGGGTCTGGGGCCAACGTCCTGACTTTC.

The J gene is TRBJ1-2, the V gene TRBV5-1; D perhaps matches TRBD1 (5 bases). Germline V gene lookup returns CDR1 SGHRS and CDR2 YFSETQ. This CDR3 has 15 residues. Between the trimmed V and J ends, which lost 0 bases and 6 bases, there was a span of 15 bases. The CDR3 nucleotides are TGCGCCAGCAGCTTGGAAAGGGGCAGGTATCATGGCTACACCTTC. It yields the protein CASSLERGRYHGYTF.

CDR3 sequence: CASSVTGPDTQYF. The CDR3 DNA reads TGCGCCAGCAGCGTGACAGGGCCTGATACGCAGTATTTT. The chain combines TRBV5-1 with TRBJ2-3; TRBD1 agrees at 7 bases. There are 13 residues in the CDR3. The V gene's germline CDR1 is SGHRS and CDR2 YFSETQ. Germline trimming cut 4 bases from V and 6 bases from J; bases unmatched to any gene: 5.

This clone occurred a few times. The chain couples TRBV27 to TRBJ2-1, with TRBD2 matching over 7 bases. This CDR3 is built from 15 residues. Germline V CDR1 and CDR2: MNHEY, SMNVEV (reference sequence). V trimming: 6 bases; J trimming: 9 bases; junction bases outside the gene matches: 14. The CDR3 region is CASSLSGTLPSEQFF. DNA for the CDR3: TGTGCCAGCAGCCTAAGCGGGACCCTCCCCAGTGAGCAGTTCTTC.

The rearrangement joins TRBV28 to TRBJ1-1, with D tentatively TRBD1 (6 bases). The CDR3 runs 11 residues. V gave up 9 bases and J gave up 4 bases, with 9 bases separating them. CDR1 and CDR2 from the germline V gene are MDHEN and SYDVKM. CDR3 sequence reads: CASKGGTEAFF. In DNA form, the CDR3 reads TGTGCCAGTAAAGGGGGCACTGAAGCTTTCTTT.

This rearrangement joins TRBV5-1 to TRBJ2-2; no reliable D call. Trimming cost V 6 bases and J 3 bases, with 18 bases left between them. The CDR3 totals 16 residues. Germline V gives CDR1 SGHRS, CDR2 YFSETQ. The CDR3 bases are TGCGCCAGCAATCTGCGTGGCGACTCTGACACCGGGGAGCTGTTTTTT. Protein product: CASNLRGDSDTGELFF.